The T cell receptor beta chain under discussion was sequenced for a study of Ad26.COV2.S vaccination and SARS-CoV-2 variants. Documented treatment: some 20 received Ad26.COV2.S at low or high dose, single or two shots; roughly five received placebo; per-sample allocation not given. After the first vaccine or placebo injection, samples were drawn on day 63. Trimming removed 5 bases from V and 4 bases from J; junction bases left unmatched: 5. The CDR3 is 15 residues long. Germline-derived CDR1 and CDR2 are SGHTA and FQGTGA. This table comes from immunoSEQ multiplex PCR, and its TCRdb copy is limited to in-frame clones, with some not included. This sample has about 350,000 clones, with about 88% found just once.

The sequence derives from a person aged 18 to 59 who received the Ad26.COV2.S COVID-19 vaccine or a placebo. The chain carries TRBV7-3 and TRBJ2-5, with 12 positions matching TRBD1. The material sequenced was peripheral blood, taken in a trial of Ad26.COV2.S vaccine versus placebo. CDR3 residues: CASSPGTGGAETQYF. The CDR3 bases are TGTGCCAGCAGCCCCGGGACAGGGGGCGCAGAGACCCAGTACTTC.